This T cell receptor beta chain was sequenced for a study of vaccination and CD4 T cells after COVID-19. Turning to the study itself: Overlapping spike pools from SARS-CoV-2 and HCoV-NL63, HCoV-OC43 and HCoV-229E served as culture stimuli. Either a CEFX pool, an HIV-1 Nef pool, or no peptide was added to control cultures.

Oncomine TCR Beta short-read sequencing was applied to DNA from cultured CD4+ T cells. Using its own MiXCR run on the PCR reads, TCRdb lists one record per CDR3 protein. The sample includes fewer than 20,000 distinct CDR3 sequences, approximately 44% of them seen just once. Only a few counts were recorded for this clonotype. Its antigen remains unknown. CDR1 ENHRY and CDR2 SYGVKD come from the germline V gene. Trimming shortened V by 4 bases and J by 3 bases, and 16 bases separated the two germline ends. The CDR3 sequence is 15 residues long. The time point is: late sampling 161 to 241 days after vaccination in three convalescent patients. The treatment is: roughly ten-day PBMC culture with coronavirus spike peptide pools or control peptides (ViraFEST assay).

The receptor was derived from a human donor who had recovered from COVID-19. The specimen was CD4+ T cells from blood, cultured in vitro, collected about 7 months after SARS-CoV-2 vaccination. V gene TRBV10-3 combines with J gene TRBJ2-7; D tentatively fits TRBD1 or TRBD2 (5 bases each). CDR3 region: CAISGANGAGYEQYF. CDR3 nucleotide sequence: TGTGCCATCAGTGGTGCTAATGGGGCGGGCTACGAGCAGTACTTC.